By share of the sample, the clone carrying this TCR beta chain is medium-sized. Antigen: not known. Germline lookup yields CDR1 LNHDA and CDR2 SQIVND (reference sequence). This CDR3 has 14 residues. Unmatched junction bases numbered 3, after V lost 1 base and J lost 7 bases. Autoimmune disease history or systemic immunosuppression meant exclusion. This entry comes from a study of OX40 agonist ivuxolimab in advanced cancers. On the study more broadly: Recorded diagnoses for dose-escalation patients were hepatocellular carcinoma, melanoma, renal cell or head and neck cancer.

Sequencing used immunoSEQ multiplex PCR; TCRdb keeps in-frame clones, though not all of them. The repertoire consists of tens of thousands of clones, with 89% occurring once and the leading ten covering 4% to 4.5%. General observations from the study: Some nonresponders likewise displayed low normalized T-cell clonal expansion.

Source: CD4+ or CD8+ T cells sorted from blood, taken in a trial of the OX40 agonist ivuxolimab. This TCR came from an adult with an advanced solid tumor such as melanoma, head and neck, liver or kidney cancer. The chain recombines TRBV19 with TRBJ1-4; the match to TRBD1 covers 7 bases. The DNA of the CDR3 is TGTGCCAGTAGTATAGGACAGGGATCTGAAAAACTGTTTTTT. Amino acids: CASSIGQGSEKLFF.